A single sample is the source of the 16 T cell receptor beta chains below, sequenced in a study of blood T cell repertoires in COVID-19. Assay used: immunoSEQ multiplex PCR; TCRdb lists only in-frame clones, some missing. Here the sample spans 100,000 to 150,000 clones, roughly 87% being singletons. The sequenced sample was peripheral blood. These receptors were obtained from an elderly man with active or convalescent COVID-19.

The chain is built from TRBV6-5 and TRBJ1-2; D may be TRBD1 (6 bases). Germline V gene data show CDR1 as MNHEY and CDR2 as SVGAGI. The CDR3 has 13 residues. V lost 4 bases, J lost 4 bases, and 10 bases lay in between. DNA for the CDR3: TGTGCCAGCAGTTCTGAACAGGGCTATGGCTACACCTTC. It yields the protein CASSSEQGYGYTF.

This sequence joins TRBV27 and TRBJ1-5; 7 nucleotides line up with TRBD1. From germline, CDR1 is MNHEY and CDR2 SMNVEV (reference sequence). The CDR3 contains 13 residues. J gave up 7 bases and V 6 bases, and 6 bases lay outside the gene matches. The CDR3 region has the DNA TGTGCCAGCAGCACTGACAGGGCCCAGCCCCAGCATTTT. Translation: CASSTDRAQPQHF.

The genes are TRBV9 and TRBJ2-1; D not certain. CDR3 length equals 16 residues. The germline V and J ends were trimmed by 0 bases and 7 bases, with 17 bases remaining between them. Germline CDR1 SGDLS, CDR2 YYNGEE. CDR3 bases: TGTGCCAGCAGCGTAGGCCTCTCTCATGAGAGGAATGAGCAGTTCTTC. It codes for CASSVGLSHERNEQFF.

The rearrangement uses TRBV11-3 and TRBJ2-7, with a tentative D call TRBD2 (6 bases). The germline V gene has CDR1 SGHNT and CDR2 YENEEA. The CDR3 runs 13 residues. V lost 1 base, J lost 4 bases, and 8 bases lay in between. CDR3 coding DNA: TGTGCCAGCAGCTTAGGACGGGAGTACGAGCAGTACTTC. It yields the protein CASSLGREYEQYF. Variable domain in full (rest from reference TRBV11-3 and TRBJ2-7): EAGVVQSPRYKIIEKKQPVAFWCNPISGHNTLYWYLQNLGQGPELLIRYENEEAVDDSQLPKDRFSAERLKGVDSTLKIQPAELGDSAVYLCASSLGREYEQYFGPGTRLTVT.

This clone was observed a handful of times. The V and J genes are TRBV3-1 (or the pseudogene TRBV3-2) and TRBJ2-3; D remains unclear. The CDR3 has 15 residues. Germline V gene data show CDR1 as LGHDT and CDR2 as YNNKEL (reference sequence). Trimming stripped 3 bases from V and 1 base from J, with 11 bases between. CDR3 region: CASSQASHRTDTQYF. Here the CDR3 DNA reads TGTGCCAGCAGCCAGGCCTCCCATCGCACAGATACGCAGTATTTT.

V and J are TRBV7-9 and TRBJ2-1; 7 positions agree with TRBD1. CDR3 length: 11 residues. Germline CDR1 SEHNR, CDR2 FQNEAQ (reference sequence). V dropped 5 bases and J dropped 13; count of bases not matched to a gene: 5. CDR3 nucleotides: TGTGCCAGCAGCAGACAGGGTGACCAGTTCTTC. Translated, it gives CASSRQGDQFF.

This chain joins TRBV5-3 and TRBJ1-5; D may be TRBD1 (6 bases). TRBV5-3 is assigned to the ORF class and has an uncertain function. The CDR3 has 16 residues. V lost 0 bases, J lost 2 bases, and 12 bases lay in between. In nucleotides, the CDR3 is TGTGCCAGAAGCTTGGCCGGGCAGGGGCGCAATCAGCCCCAGCATTTT. Translated, it gives CARSLAGQGRNQPQHF.

This chain joins TRBV20-1 and TRBJ2-4; D gene unclear. Germline assignment: CDR1 DFQATT and CDR2 SNEGSKA (reference sequence). The ends were cut back, 3 bases at V and 0 bases at J, with 12 bases in the middle. The CDR3 totals 15 residues. CDR3 coding DNA: TGCAGTGCTAGTTTGGCGGTTCTAGCCAAAAACATTCAGTACTTC. This gives the protein CSASLAVLAKNIQYF.

The chain couples TRBV5-1 to TRBJ1-2; tentative D call: TRBD1 (5 bases). CDR1 is SGHRS and CDR2 is YFSETQ in the germline V gene. The CDR3 runs 13 residues. Trimming pared 0 bases from V and 4 bases from J, leaving 7 bases between. CDR3 region: CASSLETAYGYTF. The CDR3 bases are TGCGCCAGCAGCTTGGAGACAGCCTATGGCTACACCTTC. Together with reference TRBV5-1 and TRBJ1-2, the CDR3 gives the full variable domain: KAGVTQTPRYLIKTRGQQVTLSCSPISGHRSVSWYQQTPGQGLQFLFEYFSETQRNKGNFPGRFSGRQFSNSRSEMNVSTLELGDSALYLCASSLETAYGYTFGSGTRLTVV.

This rearrangement joins TRBV6-2 or TRBV6-3 to TRBJ2-1; D might be TRBD2 (6 bases). CDR3 length: 15 amino acids. Looked up from germline, CDR1 is MNHEY and CDR2 is SVGEGT. The V and J ends lost 2 bases and 0 bases respectively, with 8 bases between them. The CDR3 bases are TGTGCCAGCAGTTACGCGGGACTCTCCTACAATGAGCAGTTCTTC. Protein: CASSYAGLSYNEQFF.

The chain couples TRBV3-1 (or the pseudogene TRBV3-2) to TRBJ2-3; the D is unclear. The germline CDR1 and CDR2 sequences are LGHDT and YNNKEL (reference sequence). Between the trimmed V and J ends, which lost 5 bases and 1 base, there was a span of 13 bases. CDR3 length: 15 residues. CDR3 sequence reads: CASSFLGGGTDTQYF. Here the CDR3 DNA reads TGTGCCAGCAGCTTCCTTGGCGGAGGCACAGATACGCAGTATTTT.

J is TRBJ2-7 and V is TRBV11-2; 11 bases line up with TRBD2. Trimming at V came to 5 bases and at J to 3 bases, leaving 6 bases not matched to a gene. The length of the CDR3 is 15 residues. Germline assignment: CDR1 SGHAT and CDR2 FQNNGV. The CDR3 nucleotides read TGTGCCAGCAGCCAGATAGCGGGGGGGCTCTACGAGCAGTACTTC. This gives the protein CASSQIAGGLYEQYF.

This chain joins TRBV5-4 and TRBJ2-2; no clear D gene. The CDR3 has 14 residues. From germline, CDR1 is SGHNT and CDR2 YYREEE (reference sequence). Trimming cost V 1 base and J 2 bases, with 6 bases left between them. CDR3 in amino acids: CASSLPVNTGELFF. The CDR3 nucleotides read TGTGCCAGCAGCTTGCCAGTAAACACCGGGGAGCTGTTTTTT.

A word on this clone: The same CDR3 can be traced to other DNA sequences in this sample. The chain recombines TRBV27 with TRBJ1-2, with 7 bases that match TRBD1. In germline, CDR1 is MNHEY, CDR2 SMNVEV (reference sequence). The CDR3 consists of 13 residues. V lost 5 bases to trimming and J lost 5 bases; unmatched junction nucleotides: 5. The CDR3 here is CASSLDRDYGYTF. DNA of the CDR3: TGTGCCAGCAGTCTAGACAGGGATTATGGCTACACCTTC.

The chain has TRBV20-1 and TRBJ1-2; no definite D call. Trimming pared 4 bases from V and 5 bases from J, leaving 8 bases between. Germline assignment: CDR1 DFQATT and CDR2 SNEGSKA (reference sequence). CDR3 length: 11 amino acids. CDR3 DNA: TGCAGTGCTACGGGAGTTTATGGCTACACCTTC. This gives the protein CSATGVYGYTF.

This clone has just one count. V and J are TRBV2 and TRBJ1-1, with TRBD1 as a possible D gene (5 bases). V was clipped by 4 bases and J by 10 bases, with 10 bases between them. CDR1 is SNHLY, CDR2 FYNNEI, per germline. The CDR3 extends over 11 amino acids. The CDR3 loop reads CASSAGRVAFF. The CDR3 DNA reads as TGTGCCAGCAGTGCGGGCAGGGTAGCTTTCTTT. Using reference TRBV2 and TRBJ1-1 for the parts outside the CDR3, the full variable domain is EPEVTQTPSHQVTQMGQEVILRCVPISNHLYFYWYRQILGQKVEFLVSFYNNEISEKSEIFDDQFSVERPDGSNFTLKIRSTKLEDSAMYFCASSAGRVAFFGQGTRLTVV.